This paragraph reports one T cell receptor beta chain. Its antigen is unknown. No much larger clonotype is one base removed from it; base qualities were not supplied. The receptor library was made with PCR. DNA from cultured CD4+ T cells was subjected to TCR sequencing with the Oncomine TCR Beta short-read assay at the Johns Hopkins FTIC core. Genomic DNA was extracted from the cultured CD4+ T cells with the QIAamp micro DNA kit. Oncomine TCR Beta libraries made from cultured CD4+ T cells were pooled using unique dual indexes and sequenced on an Illumina iSeq 100. In the source study's methods: Non-productive sequences were removed, and CDR3s not starting with C, not ending with F or W, or shorter than 7 amino acids were discarded. The MANAFEST web application was used to identify antigen-specific clonotypes by comparing peptide-stimulated wells against reference wells and other culture wells. For a clone to be called positive, the clone needed an FDR below 0.05, an odds ratio above 5, and a productive frequency above 0.1% in at least two of three replicate wells. Clonotypes that were significantly expanded in both SARS-CoV-2 spike wells and at least one common cold coronavirus spike condition were defined as cross-reactive. CDR3 homology was assessed with Levenshtein distances (stringdist) and unrooted phylogenetic trees (ape) in R version 3.6.1. TCRdb reprocessed the public reads (quality trimming at Q25 with fastp, clone calling with MiXCR) and kept in-frame beta chains. Entries that share a CDR3 protein sequence are merged under the most common genes and DNA. These V and J calls originate from TCRdb's pipeline instead of the authors' own analysis. In all, the sample holds approximately 21,000 distinct CDR3 sequences, and about 45% of those were seen once. The ten largest clones add up to under 6.5% of the sample.

The record originates from a study of vaccination and CD4 T cells after COVID-19 (dated by TCRdb to the early 2020s). Background on the whole study: Convalescent patients had a positive SARS-CoV-2 result on nasal swab PCR, and of these patients, several had mild disease and one had severe disease. Post-vaccine blood samples were taken a median of approximately 70 days after the second vaccine dose, with a range of 14 to 241 days. In around nine COVID-19 convalescent patients and a handful of infection-naive healthy vaccine recipients, the spike-specific CD4+ TCR repertoire before mRNA vaccination was compared with the repertoire after mRNA vaccination. Post-COVID blood samples from convalescent patients were collected a median of approximately 100 days after diagnosis, with a range of about 35 to 161 days. For a few convalescent patients, samples were collected at an early post-vaccination timepoint (day 14) as well as at a late post-vaccination timepoint (days 161 to 241). Participants received two doses of either the Pfizer-BioNTech BNT162b2 vaccine (n=8) or the Moderna mRNA-1273 vaccine (n=2). Control cultures received a CEFX viral epitope pool as the positive control, an HIV-1 Nef peptide pool as the negative control, or no peptide. The convalescent cohort comprised six males and four females, including two Hispanic individuals, seven Caucasians, two Asians and one multiracial person. The cultures were stimulated with overlapping spike peptide pools from SARS-CoV-2 and from the common cold coronaviruses HCoV-NL63, HCoV-OC43 and HCoV-229E.

Overall study results and their limits: In convalescent patients, nearly all vaccine-specific clones (304 of 307) were found to be mono-reactive for SARS-CoV-2 spike rather than cross-reactive with common cold coronaviruses. Among the post-vaccine SARS-CoV-2-reactive clones in convalescent patients, a median approximately 90% showed up only after vaccination, which suggests vaccine-specific priming. The number of convalescent patients in the study was relatively small, and the study did not examine early timepoints following natural infection. Although the median number of SARS-CoV-2-reactive clonotypes went up from roughly 19 after infection to 35 to 40 after vaccination, the increase was not significant.

The label giving this sample's time point can be read as: late sampling 161 to 241 days after vaccination in a few convalescent patients. In light of the paper, this sample's treatment or condition label describes: roughly nine-day PBMC culture with coronavirus spike peptide pools or control peptides (ViraFEST assay). The ViraFEST assay, used in the study, expanded antigen-specific T cells with peptide pools and then identified the expanded clonotypes through TCR sequencing. The convalescent patients' positive SARS-CoV-2 PCR tests fell between March and December 2020, which was before the Alpha, Beta and Delta variants emerged in the United States. PBMCs were cultured at about 2 million per well in IMDM supplemented with around 5% human AB serum and about 10 IU/ml IL-2, with 9.5 to 10 ug/ml peptide pools added. On days 3 and 7, half of the culture medium was replaced with fresh IL-2-containing medium. After 9 to 10 days of culture, CD4+ T cells were isolated by negative selection using the EasySep CD4+ T cell isolation kit. Ficoll-Paque Plus gradient centrifugation was used to isolate PBMCs from whole blood, and the isolated PBMCs were then either used fresh or cryopreserved at -140C. Culture conditions were generally each tested in triplicate wells.

The germline V gene yields MDHEN for CDR1 and SYDVKM for CDR2. Including the terminal cysteine and phenylalanine, the CDR3 comprises 15 residues. The only DNA kept is the CDR3, 45 bases in frame from the first base. V is shortened by 2 bases, J by 1 base, and the region joining them spans 9 bases. The origin of this receptor is a human donor who had recovered from COVID-19. The chain couples TRBV28 to TRBJ1-5; the D gene cannot be named for sure. This specimen consisted of CD4+ T cells from blood, cultured in vitro, obtained about 7 months after SARS-CoV-2 vaccination. The DNA sequence is given as TGTGCCAGCAGTTTACTCGAAGGGAGCAATCAGCCCCAGCATTTT. This encodes CASSLLEGSNQPQHF.